This paragraph reports one TCR beta chain. Its antigen is currently unknown. Germline CDR1 and CDR2: SEHNR and FQNEAQ (reference sequence). The CDR3 length is 16 residues. UMI-labeled 5' RACE TRB cDNA libraries were prepared from the cells. Reprocessing the 5' RACE reads, TCRdb reports a single entry for every CDR3 protein and omits DNA. This sample lists 120,000 to 150,000 distinct CDR3 sequences; its ten largest clones have roughly 0.27%. These data belong to a study of CXCR3-negative and CXCR3-positive naive CD8 T cells. Whole-study results and caveats: CXCR3-negative naive cells had less hydrophobic TRB CDR3s than did CXCR3-positive naive cells. Researchers reported similar TRBV-TRBJ usage in naive CXCR3-negative and CXCR3-positive cells, though memory differed.

The receptor was derived from a human donor in good health. Some clones in this sample may be carry-over from other donors' samples. The V call is TRBV7-9, the J call TRBJ2-7; lacking DNA, the TRBD2 call made by TCRdb goes unchecked. Sequencing was carried out using naive CXCR3+ CD8+ T cells from blood. Sample subset: CD45RO-CCR7+CD27+CD95- naive CD8+ T cells expressing CXCR3 (TNR3+). The CDR3 reads CASSPSQTEFSYEQYF.